These 20 T cell receptor beta chains share one sample of origin, sequenced in a study of blood T cell repertoires in COVID-19 (dated by TCRdb to 2018 to 2021). The library was produced with the immunoSEQ multiplex PCR assay. Sourced from immuneACCESS, this table was stored by TCRdb with only in-frame sequences that have V and J called. A share of the clones is absent; for the studies checked, an unresolved V gene accounts for under half, and the remainder has no known explanation. This sample gives over 85,000 clones in total; 70% to 90% of them show up just once. The ten largest clones add up to around 12% of the sample. The specimen was peripheral blood. Source of these receptors: a human donor in a cohort sampled during active COVID-19.

As concerns this clone: The junction differs from germline at one of its ends, possibly a read error. This chain links TRBV7-7 with TRBJ2-3; D uncertain. Germline loops: CDR1 SSHAT, CDR2 FNYEAQ (reference sequence). The CDR3 spans 14 residues. The CDR3 protein is CASSFGQGTDTQYF. CDR3 in DNA: TGTGCTAGCAGCTTCGGCCAGGGCACAGATACGCAGTATTTT.

The chain combines TRBV25-1 with TRBJ2-2, with D perhaps TRBD2 (5 bases). Germline CDR1 reads MGHDK; CDR2 reads SYGVNS. With 3 bases removed from V and 3 bases from J, the gap between germline ends came to 14 bases. This CDR3 is built from 16 residues. CDR3 nucleotide sequence: TGTGCCAGCAGTGACCCCCGGAGGAAGGACACCGGGGAGCTGTTTTTT. This sequence encodes CASSDPRRKDTGELFF.

The rearrangement links TRBV7-8 to TRBJ1-1, with a possible D match to TRBD1 (5 bases). CDR3 length: 16 residues. From germline, CDR1 is SGHVS and CDR2 FQNEAQ. The V end was cut by 5 bases, the J end by 5 bases, with 21 bases between. The CDR3 loop reads CASSISPGEGRTEAFF. Written as DNA, the CDR3 is TGTGCCAGCAGCATTAGCCCGGGGGAGGGGAGGACTGAAGCTTTCTTT.

The chain combines TRBV3-1 (or the pseudogene TRBV3-2) with TRBJ2-5, with 8 bases that match TRBD2. The germline V gene encodes CDR1 LGHDT and CDR2 YNNKEL (reference sequence). Trimming at V came to 2 bases and at J to 0 bases, leaving 8 bases not matched to a gene. The length of the CDR3 is 17 residues. In DNA, the CDR3 is TGTGCCAGCAGCCAAATCGGGGGGACTAGTAACCAAGAGACCCAGTACTTC. This translates into CASSQIGGTSNQETQYF.

The chain carries TRBV6-5 and TRBJ1-2, with D tentatively TRBD1 (5 bases). Between the trimmed V and J ends, which lost 2 bases and 8 bases, there was a span of 15 bases. Germline loops: CDR1 MNHEY, CDR2 SVGAGI. The CDR3 contains 14 residues. The CDR3 spells CASSYTGREGGYTF. The CDR3 DNA reads TGTGCCAGCAGTTACACCGGCAGGGAAGGCGGCTACACCTTC.

This chain links TRBV6-2 or TRBV6-3 with TRBJ1-2; the match to TRBD1 covers 9 bases. The CDR3 extends over 14 amino acids. V gave up 6 bases and J gave up 7 bases; unmatched junction bases: 9. Germline values: CDR1 MNHEY, CDR2 SVGEGT. CDR3 sequence reads: CASSIRGTGTGYTF. CDR3 DNA: TGTGCCAGCAGCATCCGCGGGACAGGGACTGGCTACACCTTC.

The chain links TRBV25-1 to TRBJ1-6; the D gene is possibly TRBD1 (5 bases). CDR1 and CDR2 (germline): MGHDK, SYGVNS. The CDR3 consists of 13 residues. Trimming cost V 5 bases and J 8 bases, with 10 bases left between them. The CDR3 region is CASSPGFDSPLHF. The DNA for the CDR3 is TGTGCCAGCAGTCCAGGGTTTGATTCACCCCTCCACTTT. Supplemented by reference TRBV25-1 and TRBJ1-6, the full variable domain reads EADIYQTPRYLVIGTGKKITLECSQTMGHDKMYWYQQDPGMELHLIHYSYGVNSTEKGDLSSESTVSRIRTEHFPLTLESARPSHTSQYLCASSPGFDSPLHFGNGTRLTVT.

V is TRBV14 and J is TRBJ2-3, with 7 bases aligning to TRBD2. Germline CDR1 and CDR2: SGHDN and FVKESK. The CDR3 covers 17 residues. V trimming: 4 bases; J trimming: 0 bases; junction bases outside the gene matches: 10. The CDR3 DNA reads as TGTGCCAGCAGCCCCCACCCTGGGGGGGGTAGCACAGATACGCAGTATTTT. Protein: CASSPHPGGGSTDTQYF.

V and J are TRBV7-2 and TRBJ2-2; TRBD1 matches 9 bases. This CDR3 has 14 amino acids. V was clipped by 5 bases and J by 6 bases; unmatched bases: 4. Germline CDR1 is SGHTA and CDR2 is FQGNSA. The CDR3 nucleotides read TGTGCCAGCAGCCAAAACAGGGGGCCCGGGGAGCTGTTTTTT. As protein: CASSQNRGPGELFF.

As regards this clone: Germline is not matched at one junction end, which may reflect a read error. Distinct nucleotide sequences in the sample also encode this CDR3. The rearrangement joins TRBV4-2 to TRBJ1-5; 9 nucleotides agree with TRBD1. CDR3 length: 17 residues. Germline V gene data show CDR1 as LGHNA and CDR2 as YNFKEQ. The CDR3 coding sequence is TGTGCCAGCAGTCAAGAGATACAGGGGGCGAGCAATCAGCCCCAGCATTTT. It codes for CASSQEIQGASNQPQHF.

V and J are TRBV9 and TRBJ2-7; 8 nucleotides line up with TRBD2. Germline lookup yields CDR1 SGDLS and CDR2 YYNGEE. The CDR3 is 14 residues long. J lost 7 bases, V lost 0 bases, and 6 bases had no gene match. This CDR3 is CASSVESGGGEQYF. Written as DNA, the CDR3 is TGTGCCAGCAGCGTAGAGAGCGGGGGTGGGGAGCAGTACTTC.

The CDR3 loop is CASSLGTANTEAFF. CDR3 nucleotide sequence: TGTGCCAGCAGCCTCGGGACAGCGAACACTGAAGCTTTCTTT. V and J are TRBV5-4 and TRBJ1-1, with 7 nucleotides matching TRBD1. Unmatched junction bases numbered 4, after V lost 4 bases and J lost 1 base. The CDR3 is 14 amino acids. Per the germline V gene, CDR1 is SGHNT and CDR2 is YYREEE (reference sequence).

The chain links TRBV7-9 to TRBJ2-3; D possibly corresponds to TRBD1 (5 bases). The CDR3 consists of 14 residues. Trimming cost V 3 bases and J 2 bases, with 9 bases left between them. From germline, CDR1 is SEHNR and CDR2 FQNEAQ (reference sequence). The CDR3 DNA follows: TGTGCCAGCAGCTTGGGGCCCCTCACAGATACGCAGTATTTT. Amino acid sequence: CASSLGPLTDTQYF.

This chain connects TRBV25-1 to TRBJ1-5, with D perhaps matching TRBD1 (6 bases). Trimming pared 7 bases from V and 6 bases from J, leaving 16 bases between. The CDR3 has 14 residues. Germline loops: CDR1 MGHDK, CDR2 SYGVNS. CDR3 in DNA: TGTGCCAGCAAGGCGGGGGGCTCAAGTCAGCCCCAGCATTTT. It translates to CASKAGGSSQPQHF. Using reference TRBV25-1 and TRBJ1-5 for the parts outside the CDR3, the full variable domain is EADIYQTPRYLVIGTGKKITLECSQTMGHDKMYWYQQDPGMELHLIHYSYGVNSTEKGDLSSESTVSRIRTEHFPLTLESARPSHTSQYLCASKAGGSSQPQHFGDGTRLSIL.

The chain has TRBV7-3 and TRBJ1-2; tentative D call: TRBD1 (6 bases). The V and J ends lost 5 bases and 8 bases respectively, with 15 bases between them. CDR3 length: 13 residues. Germline lookup yields CDR1 SGHTA and CDR2 FQGTGA. The CDR3 DNA is TGTGCCAGCAGCCCTGGGGGGGCAGTCGGCTACACCTTC. It yields the protein CASSPGGAVGYTF.

This clone came up once. This chain joins TRBV6-1 and TRBJ1-1; D unclear. The CDR3 runs to 12 residues. V gave up 3 bases and J gave up 3 bases, with 5 bases separating them. Germline-derived CDR1 and CDR2 are MNHNS and SASEGT. The CDR3 DNA reads TGTGCCAGCAGTGAGCACTACACTGAAGCTTTCTTT. Translating gives CASSEHYTEAFF.

This sequence joins TRBV3-1 (or the pseudogene TRBV3-2) and TRBJ2-7, with TRBD2 matching 8 bases. Losses at the gene ends were 1 base for V and 2 bases for J; bases not matched to a gene: 4. The CDR3 consists of 15 residues. Germline CDR1 reads LGHDT; CDR2 reads YNNKEL (reference sequence). The CDR3 is CASSQVSGGTYEQYF. The CDR3 bases are TGTGCCAGCAGCCAAGTAAGCGGGGGAACCTACGAGCAGTACTTC.

This clone has more than one count but fewer than ten. The rearrangement links TRBV4-2 to TRBJ1-3; D unclear. CDR1 LGHNA and CDR2 YNFKEQ come from the germline V gene. The V end was cut by 0 bases, the J end by 1 base, with 7 bases between. The CDR3 runs 15 residues. CDR3 sequence reads: CASSQDEGSGNTIYF. In nucleotides, the CDR3 is TGTGCCAGCAGCCAAGATGAGGGATCTGGAAACACCATATATTTT.

The chain carries TRBV19 and TRBJ1-3, with TRBD1 matching 9 bases. Looked up from germline, CDR1 is LNHDA and CDR2 is SQIVND (reference sequence). V shed 5 bases, J shed 1 base, and the junction held 6 bases outside the gene matches. The CDR3 has 16 amino acids. The CDR3 region is CASSPDRGQSGNTIYF. The CDR3 bases are TGTGCCAGTAGTCCGGACAGGGGCCAATCTGGAAACACCATATATTTT. Using reference TRBV19 and TRBJ1-3 for the parts outside the CDR3, the full variable domain is DGGITQSPKYLFRKEGQNVTLSCEQNLNHDAMYWYRQDPGQGLRLIYYSQIVNDFQKGDIAEGYSVSREKKESFPLTVTSAQKNPTAFYLCASSPDRGQSGNTIYFGEGSWLTVV.

V usage is TRBV19 and J usage is TRBJ2-1; tentatively, D is TRBD1 (5 bases). Germline loops: CDR1 LNHDA, CDR2 SQIVND (reference sequence). Trimming removed 7 bases from V and 4 bases from J, with 11 bases in between. This CDR3 is built from 13 residues. DNA for the CDR3: TGTGCCAGTACAACAAGGGGTTACAATGAGCAGTTCTTC. The encoded protein is CASTTRGYNEQFF.